Listed here is a single T cell receptor (beta chain). Hyperthyroidism cases were recent diagnoses of under 2 months' duration in people aged 18 to 65. The entry originates in a study of Graves' ophthalmopathy and Graves' hyperthyroidism. RNA transcripts provided the template for amplifying TCR beta CDR3 regions. First-round RT-PCR used HTBI primers; second-round multiplex PCR followed. TCRdb redid the calling of the multiplex PCR reads with MiXCR, one entry per CDR3 protein. The sample lists roughly 610,000 distinct CDR3 sequences; 22% were seen once. The V gene's germline CDR1 is MNHEY and CDR2 SVGEGT. The CDR3 totals 20 residues. Trimming cost V 0 bases and J 0 bases, with 23 bases left between them.

The sample was peripheral blood. The V and J genes are TRBV6-2 or TRBV6-3 and TRBJ2-5, with a weak D call TRBD2 (7 bases). The receptor was isolated from a woman aged 18-29 years with stable Graves' hyperthyroidism. Some clones in this sample may be carry-over from other donors' samples. For the CDR3, the DNA is TGTGCCAGCAGTTACTCGCCACTTAAGGGGGAGGGGACGTACCAAGAGACCCAGTACTTC. This sequence encodes CASSYSPLKGEGTYQETQYF.